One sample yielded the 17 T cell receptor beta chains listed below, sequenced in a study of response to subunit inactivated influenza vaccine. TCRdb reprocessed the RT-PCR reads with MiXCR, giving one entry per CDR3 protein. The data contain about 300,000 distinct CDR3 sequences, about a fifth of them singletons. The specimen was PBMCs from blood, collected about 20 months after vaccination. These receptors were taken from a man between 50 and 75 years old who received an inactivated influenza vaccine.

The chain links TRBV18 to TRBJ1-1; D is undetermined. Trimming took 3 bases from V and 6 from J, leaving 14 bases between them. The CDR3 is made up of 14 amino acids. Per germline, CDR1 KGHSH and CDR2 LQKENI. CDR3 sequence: CASSPGRGSAEAFF. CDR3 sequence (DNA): TGTGCCAGCTCACCCGGACGAGGGAGTGCTGAAGCTTTCTTT.

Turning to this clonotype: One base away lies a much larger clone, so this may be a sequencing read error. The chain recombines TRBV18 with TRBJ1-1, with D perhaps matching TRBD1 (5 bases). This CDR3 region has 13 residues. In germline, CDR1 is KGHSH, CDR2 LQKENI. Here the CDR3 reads CANSNQKGTEAFF. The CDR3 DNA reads TGTGCCAACTCAAATCAGAAGGGGACTGAAGCTTTCTTT.

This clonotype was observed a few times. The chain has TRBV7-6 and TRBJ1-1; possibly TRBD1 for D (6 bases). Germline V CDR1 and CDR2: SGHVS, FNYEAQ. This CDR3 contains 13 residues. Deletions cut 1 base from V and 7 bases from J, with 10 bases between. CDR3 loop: CASSLDRVGEAFF. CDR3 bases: TGTGCCAGCAGCTTAGACAGGGTTGGTGAAGCTTTCTTT.

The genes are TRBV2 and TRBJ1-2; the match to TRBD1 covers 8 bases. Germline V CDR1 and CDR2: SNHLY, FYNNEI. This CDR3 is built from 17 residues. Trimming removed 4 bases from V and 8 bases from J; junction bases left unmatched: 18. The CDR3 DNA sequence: TGTGCCAGCAGTGGTATGGGAAGGACAGGGAGAAGTAGAGGCTACACCTTC. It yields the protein CASSGMGRTGRSRGYTF.

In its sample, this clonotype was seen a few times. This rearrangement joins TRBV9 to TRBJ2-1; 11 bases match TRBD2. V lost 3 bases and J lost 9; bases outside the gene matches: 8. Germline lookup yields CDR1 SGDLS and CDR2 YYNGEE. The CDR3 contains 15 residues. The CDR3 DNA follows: TGTGCCAGCAGCGGAATAGCGGGGGGGCTTAGTGAGCAGTTCTTC. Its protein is CASSGIAGGLSEQFF.

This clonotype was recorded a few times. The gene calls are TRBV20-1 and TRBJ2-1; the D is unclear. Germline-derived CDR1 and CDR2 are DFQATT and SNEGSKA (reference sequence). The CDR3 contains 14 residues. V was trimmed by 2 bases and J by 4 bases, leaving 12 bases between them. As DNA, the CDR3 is TGCAGTGCTAGAAAGTCCCTGGCATACAATGAGCAGTTCTTC. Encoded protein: CSARKSLAYNEQFF.

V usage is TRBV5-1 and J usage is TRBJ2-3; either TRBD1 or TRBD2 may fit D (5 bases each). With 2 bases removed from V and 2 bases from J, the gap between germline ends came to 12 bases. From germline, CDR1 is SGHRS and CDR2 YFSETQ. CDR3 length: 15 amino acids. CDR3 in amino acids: CASSFKGPTTDTQYF. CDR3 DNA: TGCGCCAGCAGCTTTAAGGGACCCACCACAGATACGCAGTATTTT.

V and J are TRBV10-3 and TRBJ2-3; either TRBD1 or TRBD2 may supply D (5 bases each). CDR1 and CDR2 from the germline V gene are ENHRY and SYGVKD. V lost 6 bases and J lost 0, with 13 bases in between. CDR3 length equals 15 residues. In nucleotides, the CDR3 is TGTGCCATCAGCGCAGGGAGTACTAGCACAGATACGCAGTATTTT. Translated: CAISAGSTSTDTQYF.

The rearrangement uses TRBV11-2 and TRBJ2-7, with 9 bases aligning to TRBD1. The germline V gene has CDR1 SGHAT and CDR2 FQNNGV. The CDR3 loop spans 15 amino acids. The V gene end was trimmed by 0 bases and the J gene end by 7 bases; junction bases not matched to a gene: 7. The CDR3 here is CASSLDGTGLREQYF. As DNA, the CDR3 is TGTGCCAGCAGCTTAGACGGGACAGGGTTGAGGGAGCAGTACTTC.

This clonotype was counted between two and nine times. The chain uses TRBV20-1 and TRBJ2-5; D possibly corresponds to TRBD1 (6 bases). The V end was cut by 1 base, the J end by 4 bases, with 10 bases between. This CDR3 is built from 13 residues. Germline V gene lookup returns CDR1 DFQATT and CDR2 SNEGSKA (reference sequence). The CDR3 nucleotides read TGCAGTGCTAGAGGGCAGGGGCGAGAGACCCAGTACTTC. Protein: CSARGQGRETQYF.

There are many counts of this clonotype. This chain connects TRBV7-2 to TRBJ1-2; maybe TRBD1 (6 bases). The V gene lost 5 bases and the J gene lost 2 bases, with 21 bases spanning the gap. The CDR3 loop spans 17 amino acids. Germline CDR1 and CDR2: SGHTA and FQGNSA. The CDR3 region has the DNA TGTGCCAGCAGCCATATAAACACCGGGACACCAAACTATGGCTACACCTTC. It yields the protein CASSHINTGTPNYGYTF.

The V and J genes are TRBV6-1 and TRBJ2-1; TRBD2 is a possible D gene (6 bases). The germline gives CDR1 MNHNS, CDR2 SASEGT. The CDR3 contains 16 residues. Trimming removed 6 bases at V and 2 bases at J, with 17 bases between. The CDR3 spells CASRPITGDPYNEQFF. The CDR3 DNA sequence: TGTGCCAGCAGGCCTATAACGGGAGATCCCTACAATGAGCAGTTCTTC.

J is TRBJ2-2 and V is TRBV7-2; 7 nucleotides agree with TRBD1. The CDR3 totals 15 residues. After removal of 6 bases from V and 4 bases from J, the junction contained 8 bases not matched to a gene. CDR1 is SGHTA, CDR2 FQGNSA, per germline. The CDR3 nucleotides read TGTGCCAGCAGTGCACAGGGGCTTAGCACCGGGGAGCTGTTTTTT. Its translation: CASSAQGLSTGELFF.

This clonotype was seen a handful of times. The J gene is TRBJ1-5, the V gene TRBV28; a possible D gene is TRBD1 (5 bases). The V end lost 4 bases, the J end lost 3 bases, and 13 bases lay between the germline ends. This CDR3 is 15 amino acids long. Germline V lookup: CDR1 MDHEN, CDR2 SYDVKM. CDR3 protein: CASSWTGRNNQPQHF. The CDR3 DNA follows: TGTGCCAGCAGTTGGACGGGACGTAACAATCAGCCCCAGCATTTT.

The CDR3 sequence: CASSPRTGGRNQPQHF. The CDR3 DNA reads TGTGCCAGCAGTCCCCGGACAGGGGGCCGCAATCAGCCCCAGCATTTT. The chain has TRBV2 and TRBJ1-5, with TRBD1 matching 11 bases. CDR3 length equals 16 residues. Germline loops: CDR1 SNHLY, CDR2 FYNNEI. Losses at the gene ends were 5 bases for V and 2 bases for J; bases not matched to a gene: 5.

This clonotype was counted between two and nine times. CDR3 in DNA: TGTGCCAGCAGTGTAGGACAAGCCTACGAGCAGTACTTC. This sequence encodes CASSVGQAYEQYF. The rearrangement links TRBV2 to TRBJ2-7; a weak D match, TRBD1 (5 bases). Trimming cost V 4 bases and J 2 bases, with 9 bases left between them. The CDR3 contains 13 residues. Germline values: CDR1 SNHLY, CDR2 FYNNEI.

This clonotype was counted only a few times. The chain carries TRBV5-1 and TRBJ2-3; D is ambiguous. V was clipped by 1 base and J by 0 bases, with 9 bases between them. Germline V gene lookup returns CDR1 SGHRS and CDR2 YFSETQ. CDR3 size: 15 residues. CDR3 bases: TGCGCCAGCAGCTTGACCCAGACTAGCACAGATACGCAGTATTTT. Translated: CASSLTQTSTDTQYF.